This T cell receptor (beta chain) was sequenced in a study of response to subunit inactivated influenza vaccine listed by TCRdb under 2018. Concerning the study at large: To follow how T cells responded to a trivalent subunit inactivated influenza vaccine, the researchers relied on deep quantitative profiling of the T cell receptor repertoire.

What the study reported, not specific to this receptor: The authors suggested that each seasonal influenza vaccination may recruit only a limited number of new T cells.

The library was produced with RT-PCR. TCRdb lists the instrument as Illumina HiSeq 2500. TCRdb handled the public reads itself, with Q25 trimming in fastp and clone calling in MiXCR, and kept productive beta chains. Rows merge per CDR3 protein into single entries with the most common DNA and genes. The sample table holds 500,000 or so distinct CDR3 sequences, of which more than 15% were seen once. The top ten hold approximately 3% of the sample. V ends up 4 bases short and J 9 bases short, with an unmatched junction base count of 8. The germline V gene supplies CDR1 SGHVS and CDR2 FQNEAQ. From its cysteine to its phenylalanine, the CDR3 spans 15 amino acids. Only the CDR3 part of the read is kept: 45 bases, read in frame from the first base. This clonotype came up many times. Its target antigen remains unknown. Per-base qualities were not stored, and no clone one base away is much larger.

The sequence is built from TRBV7-8 and TRBJ1-6; TRBD1 lines up with 8 middle nucleotides. The TCR originated in a man aged 50-75 years who received an inactivated influenza vaccine. Donor details come from another sample of the same person, matched by shared clones. Specimen: CD4+ T cells sorted from PBMCs, collected roughly 24 months after vaccination. Here is the DNA: TGTGCCAGCAGCTCCTTTGGACAGGGAAGTTCACCCCTCCACTTT. Translated, it gives CASSSFGQGSSPLHF.